This TCR beta chain derives from a study of human T cells and chemical hapten exposure. Total RNA was isolated from whole blood that had not been fractionated. What the library attached to individual cDNA molecules were unique molecular identifiers. From the reads, TCRdb called clonotypes with MiXCR, one entry per CDR3 protein. This sample carries more than 100,000 distinct CDR3 sequences, over 7% of them seen once, and the ten largest clones take over 1.1%. Germline assignment: CDR1 SGHRS and CDR2 YFSETQ. The CDR3 is 15 amino acids. V was trimmed by 4 bases and J by 2 bases, leaving 13 bases between them.

This receptor was obtained from a human donor in good health. Some clones in this sample may be carry-over from other donors' samples. The sample taken for sequencing was whole blood. The chain joins TRBV5-1 to TRBJ1-5; D possibly corresponds to TRBD1 (5 bases). CDR3 nucleotides: TGCGCCAGCAGCGAGAATGGGGGGGGCAATCAGCCCCAGCATTTT. It translates to CASSENGGGNQPQHF.